A selection of T cell receptor beta chains follows, all from one sample in a study of technical replicates of blood from a handful of donors. Using immunoSEQ multiplex PCR, the repertoire was profiled, and TCRdb retains in-frame clones only, with some absent. This sample has tens of thousands of clones, with 90% to 95% found just once. The material sequenced was T cells isolated from PBMCs. The receptor source for this set is a human donor in good health. CDR3s include the opening cysteine and the closing phenylalanine or tryptophan. Fields, in order: V gene, D gene, J gene, clone size, CDR3 protein, CDR3 DNA. A D gene is named only where the DNA matches it firmly. Clone size is stated in some rows and not others, as once, few, many or a class when expanded.

>TRBV7-9|-|TRBJ2-5|-
CASSLNRAETQYF
TGTGCCAGCAGCTTAAACAGGGCGGAGACCCAGTACTTC
>TRBV13|-|TRBJ2-1|-
CASSPRGDEQFF
TGTGCCAGCAGCCCCCGCGGCGATGAGCAGTTCTTC
>TRBV7-8|TRBD2|TRBJ2-1|-
CASSLARAGGPYEQFF
TGTGCCAGCAGCTTAGCGCGAGCGGGAGGGCCCTATGAGCAGTTCTTC
>TRBV14|-|TRBJ2-3|-
CASSQDYTDTQYF
TGTGCCAGCAGCCAAGATTACACAGATACGCAGTATTTT
>TRBV10-2|-|TRBJ2-7|-
CASSDRPPEQYF
TGCGCCAGCAGTGACAGGCCGCCCGAGCAGTACTTC
>TRBV7-6|TRBD1|TRBJ2-7|-
CASSVEGQGFHEQYF
TGTGCCAGCAGCGTCGAGGGACAGGGGTTCCACGAGCAGTACTTC
>TRBV23-1|-|TRBJ2-3|-
CASSQMIRSTDTQYF
TGCGCCAGCAGTCAAATGATCCGGTCCACAGATACGCAGTATTTT
>TRBV7-9|-|TRBJ1-1|-
CASSAPSGSEAFF
TGTGCCAGCAGCGCACCCTCGGGATCTGAAGCTTTCTTT
>TRBV28|TRBD1|TRBJ2-5|-
CASTLRQGVQETQYF
TGTGCCAGCACCCTGAGACAGGGGGTGCAAGAGACCCAGTACTTC
>TRBV5-6|TRBD2|TRBJ2-7|-
CASSAGLAGGPYEQYF
TGTGCCAGCAGCGCGGGACTAGCGGGAGGGCCCTACGAGCAGTACTTC
>TRBV5-1|-|TRBJ2-5|-
CASSVPGLETQYF
TGCGCCAGCAGTGTCCCAGGGTTGGAGACCCAGTACTTC
>TRBV6-1|-|TRBJ1-2|-
CAGGGRGNHGYTF
TGTGCGGGGGGGGGCAGAGGAAATCATGGCTACACCTTC
>TRBV5-1|TRBD1|TRBJ1-1|few
CASSLTGGNTEAFF
TGCGCCAGCAGCTTGACAGGGGGGAACACTGAAGCTTTCTTT
>TRBV1|-|TRBJ2-7|few
CTTELTSGSVQYF
TGCACCACCGAATTGACTAGCGGGAGTGTGCAGTACTTC
>TRBV19|-|TRBJ1-1|-
CASSGRVTEAFF
TGTGCCAGTAGCGGGAGGGTCACTGAAGCTTTCTTT
>TRBV5-4|TRBD2|TRBJ2-7|once
CASSSGTRYEQYF
TGTGCCAGCAGCTCCGGGACTAGATACGAGCAGTACTTC
>TRBV4-1|-|TRBJ2-7|-
CASSHLRTGSYEQYF
TGCGCCAGCAGCCACCTCCGGACTGGTTCCTACGAGCAGTACTTC
>TRBV6-5|TRBD2|TRBJ2-7|-
CASRATSGHSYEQYF
TGTGCCAGCAGAGCCACTAGCGGGCACTCCTACGAGCAGTACTTC
>TRBV7-3|-|TRBJ1-2|once
CASSVAPQGYTF
TGTGCCAGCAGCGTCGCACCTCAGGGCTACACCTTC
>TRBV19|TRBD2|TRBJ2-7|-
CASSMASGYEQYF
TGTGCCAGTAGTATGGCTAGCGGATACGAGCAGTACTTC
>TRBV5-1|TRBD2|TRBJ2-1|-
CASSLGAGGYNEQFF
TGCGCCAGCAGCTTGGGGGCGGGAGGATACAATGAGCAGTTCTTC
>TRBV14|TRBD1|TRBJ2-7|-
CASSGQGRYEQYF
TGTGCCAGCTCAGGACAGGGCCGATACGAGCAGTACTTC
>TRBV30|TRBD2|TRBJ2-1|-
CAWSVLAGSYNEQFF
TGTGCCTGGAGTGTACTAGCGGGGTCCTACAATGAGCAGTTCTTC
>TRBV5-4|TRBD2|TRBJ2-3|-
CASSFRTSGDTDTQYF
TGTGCCAGCAGCTTTCGGACTAGCGGGGACACAGATACGCAGTATTTT
>TRBV29-1|TRBD2|TRBJ2-2|-
CSASGLAGGNTGELFF
TGCAGCGCCTCGGGACTAGCGGGGGGGAACACCGGGGAGCTGTTTTTT
>TRBV18|-|TRBJ1-1|-
CASSPNTGNTEAFF
TGTGCCAGCTCACCTAATACAGGGAACACTGAAGCTTTCTTT
>TRBV27|-|TRBJ1-5|-
CASSKNPDRRNQPQHF
TGTGCCAGCAGTAAAAACCCCGACAGGCGTAATCAGCCCCAGCATTTT
>TRBV6-6|-|TRBJ2-1|-
CASKKGAGSSYNEQFF
TGTGCCAGCAAAAAGGGTGCGGGAAGCTCCTACAATGAGCAGTTCTTC
>TRBV7-9|TRBD2|TRBJ2-7|-
CASTREGYEQYF
TGTGCCAGCACACGGGAGGGCTACGAGCAGTACTTC
>TRBV6-4|-|TRBJ2-1|-
CASSDSIVSGVNEQFF
TGTGCCAGCAGTGACTCGATCGTCTCCGGGGTCAATGAGCAGTTCTTC
>TRBV5-1|-|TRBJ1-4|-
CASSSRGSNEKLFF
TGCGCCAGCAGCTCGCGCGGCTCGAATGAAAAACTGTTTTTT
>TRBV9|-|TRBJ2-1|-
CASSVGTTNEQFF
TGTGCCAGCAGCGTAGGGACTACCAATGAGCAGTTCTTC
>TRBV30|TRBD1|TRBJ1-3|-
CAWTGGNRNTIYF
TGTGCCTGGACAGGGGGAAATAGAAACACCATATATTTT
>TRBV5-4|TRBD2|TRBJ2-1|once
CASSLGRERGGDNEQFF
TGTGCCAGCAGCTTGGGAAGAGAGCGGGGGGGAGACAATGAGCAGTTCTTC
>TRBV30|TRBD1|TRBJ2-3|-
CAWSVRRWDRATDTQYF
TGTGCCTGGAGTGTAAGGCGGTGGGACAGGGCCACAGATACGCAGTATTTT
>TRBV11-3|TRBD1|TRBJ2-3|-
CASSFRDRTTDTQYF
TGTGCCAGCAGCTTCCGGGACAGGACCACAGATACGCAGTATTTT
>TRBV19|TRBD2|TRBJ2-3|-
CASSMGLAINTF
TGTGCCAGTAGTATGGGACTAGCGATAAATACCTTT
>TRBV28|-|TRBJ1-2|-
CASSLDIGYGYTF
TGTGCCAGCAGTTTGGACATCGGCTATGGCTACACCTTC
>TRBV19|TRBD1|TRBJ1-1|once
CASFPGQGTEAFF
TGTGCCAGTTTTCCGGGACAGGGGACTGAAGCTTTCTTT
>TRBV28|-|TRBJ2-5|once
CASSLWSGAQYF
TGTGCCAGCAGTTTGTGGTCGGGGGCCCAGTACTTC
>TRBV5-1|TRBD1|TRBJ2-3|-
CASSFGDRGPTDTQYF
TGCGCCAGCAGCTTCGGGGACAGGGGGCCCACAGATACGCAGTATTTT
>TRBV18|TRBD2|TRBJ2-5|-
CASSPAGGGYQETQYF
TGTGCCAGCTCACCCGCGGGAGGGGGCTACCAAGAGACCCAGTACTTC
>TRBV30|TRBD2|TRBJ2-2|once
CACAGGGRIRELFF
TGTGCCTGTGCGGGGGGCGGACGTATCAGGGAGCTGTTTTTT
>TRBV11-2|-|TRBJ2-7|-
CASSLASGRAYEQYF
TGTGCCAGCAGCCTGGCTAGTGGCAGGGCCTACGAGCAGTACTTC
>TRBV7-9|TRBD1|TRBJ2-7|-
CASSFSGTESNEQYF
TGTGCCAGCAGCTTCTCCGGGACAGAATCGAACGAGCAGTACTTC
>TRBV9|TRBD1|TRBJ1-2|-
CASTGTGRYGYTF
TGTGCCAGCACCGGGACAGGGCGGTATGGCTACACCTTC
>TRBV2|TRBD1|TRBJ1-3|-
CASRTARLGPGTGTGNTIYF
TGTGCCAGCAGAACCGCACGTTTAGGCCCCGGGACAGGGACTGGAAACACCATATATTTT
>TRBV19|TRBD1|TRBJ1-2|-
CASSSIRDRGTYGYTF
TGTGCCAGTAGCTCGATCCGGGACAGAGGAACCTATGGCTACACCTTC
>TRBV6-5|TRBD1|TRBJ2-7|-
CASSKQGPPYEQYF
TGTGCCAGCAGTAAACAGGGGCCCCCCTACGAGCAGTACTTC
>TRBV12-5|TRBD1|TRBJ2-1|once
CASGLRGTGEINEQFF
TGTGCTAGTGGTTTGAGGGGGACAGGTGAAATCAATGAGCAGTTCTTC
>TRBV5-1|TRBD1|TRBJ2-7|-
CASSLPGQAKVQYF
TGCGCCAGCAGCCTTCCGGGACAGGCGAAGGTGCAGTACTTC
>TRBV10-3|TRBD1|TRBJ1-5|-
CAISESPGQSNQPQHF
TGTGCCATCAGTGAGTCCCCGGGACAGAGCAATCAGCCCCAGCATTTT
>TRBV9|TRBD1|TRBJ2-3|-
CASSVGRTGTSTDTQYF
TGTGCCAGCAGCGTAGGGCGGACAGGCACTAGCACAGATACGCAGTATTTT
>TRBV9|-|TRBJ2-7|-
CASSAYSTVYSYEQYF
TGTGCCAGCAGCGCCTACTCGACAGTGTACTCCTACGAGCAGTACTTC
>TRBV6-1|-|TRBJ2-2|once
CASSNYRAGELFF
TGTGCCAGCAGTAACTATCGGGCCGGGGAGCTGTTTTTT
>TRBV6-1|-|TRBJ1-1|-
CASSEGTANTEAFF
TGTGCCAGCAGTGAAGGGACAGCTAACACTGAAGCTTTCTTT